This T cell receptor beta chain was sequenced in a study of blood T cell repertoires in COVID-19. Study-level background: Donors in the United States, Italy and Spain gave samples during acute or convalescent COVID-19. The cDNA or gDNA used as material had been derived from T cells, B-cell-depleted T cells, or PBMCs.

Germline CDR1 MDHEN, CDR2 SYDVKM. Trimming cost V 7 bases and J 3 bases, with 10 bases left between them. There are 14 residues in the CDR3. In the original analysis: The assay estimated nucleated cells by amplifying reference gene primers. Sequencing was performed with immunoSEQ multiplex PCR; in TCRdb, only in-frame clones are kept and a portion is missing. V and J calls and clone size come straight from that table; D and trimming were deduced from the DNA. In the table there are hundreds of thousands of clones, roughly 84% of which are singletons. This clone was seen once. Sequenced sample: peripheral blood. The chain carries TRBV28 and TRBJ1-6; D gene ambiguous. The origin of this receptor is a woman in her 40s with active or convalescent COVID-19. CDR3 protein: CASITGSYNSPLHF. The CDR3 DNA sequence: TGTGCCAGCATTACCGGGAGCTATAATTCACCCCTCCACTTT.